The rows below give T cell receptor beta chains drawn from one sample of a study of long-term antiretroviral therapy in people with HIV. Assay used: immunoSEQ multiplex PCR; TCRdb lists only in-frame clones, some missing. The sample holds roughly 19,000 clones, roughly nine tenths seen once. The input for sequencing was unsorted PBMCs, taken 0.5 years after starting antiretroviral therapy. The receptors shown here come from a man aged 35 to 55 with HIV. CDR3s include the opening cysteine and the closing phenylalanine or tryptophan. D genes are given only for firm matches. Size is stated for part of the rows, as once, few or many counts, or as a class when the clone is expanded.

d_gene: NA
abundance: NA
j_gene: TRBJ2-5
v_gene: TRBV7-5
CDR3nt: TGTGCCAGAAGCCCCAGGTTAAAGGGGAAGACCCAGTACTTC
CDR3aa: CARSPRLKGKTQYF

d_gene: NA
abundance: NA
j_gene: TRBJ2-7
v_gene: TRBV4-1
CDR3nt: TGCGCCAGCAGCCAAGGATTCGTTACCTACGAGCAGTACTTC
CDR3aa: CASSQGFVTYEQYF

d_gene: NA
abundance: few
j_gene: TRBJ1-2
v_gene: TRBV2
CDR3nt: TGTGCCAGCAGTGATAACTATGGCTACACCTTC
CDR3aa: CASSDNYGYTF

d_gene: NA
abundance: NA
j_gene: TRBJ1-2
v_gene: TRBV5-1
CDR3nt: TGCGCCAGCAGCTTGGCGGGGGGATTGGAGTATGGCTACACCTTC
CDR3aa: CASSLAGGLEYGYTF

d_gene: NA
abundance: once
j_gene: TRBJ1-2
v_gene: TRBV9
CDR3nt: TGTGCCAGCAGCATACAGGGTGGCTACACCTTC
CDR3aa: CASSIQGGYTF

d_gene: NA
abundance: NA
j_gene: TRBJ2-7
v_gene: TRBV30
CDR3nt: TGTGCCGGGAAACAGGGCACCTACGAGCAGTACTTC
CDR3aa: CAGKQGTYEQYF

d_gene: NA
abundance: NA
j_gene: TRBJ1-2
v_gene: TRBV14
CDR3nt: TGTGCCAGCAGCTCTCAGGGACGGGTTGGCTACACCTTC
CDR3aa: CASSSQGRVGYTF

d_gene: NA
abundance: NA
j_gene: TRBJ2-3
v_gene: TRBV11-2
CDR3nt: TGTGCCAGCAGCCCTGTACGGAGCACAGATACGCAGTATTTT
CDR3aa: CASSPVRSTDTQYF

d_gene: NA
abundance: NA
j_gene: TRBJ1-4
v_gene: TRBV2
CDR3nt: TGTGCCAGCAGTGAAGGGGCCACTTTGGGGAAACTGTTTTTT
CDR3aa: CASSEGATLGKLFF

d_gene: TRBD1
abundance: NA
j_gene: TRBJ1-4
v_gene: TRBV11-2
CDR3nt: TGTGCCAGCAGCTGGGACAGGGGGGGTGAAAAACTGTTTTTT
CDR3aa: CASSWDRGGEKLFF

d_gene: TRBD1
abundance: NA
j_gene: TRBJ1-1
v_gene: TRBV30
CDR3nt: TGTGCCTGGGGCGCACAGGGGACGGCTTTCTTT
CDR3aa: CAWGAQGTAFF

d_gene: TRBD2
abundance: NA
j_gene: TRBJ2-2
v_gene: TRBV5-4
CDR3nt: TGTGCCAGCAGGGGGACTAGCGGGCACACCGGGGAGCTGTTTTTT
CDR3aa: CASRGTSGHTGELFF

d_gene: NA
abundance: NA
j_gene: TRBJ1-2
v_gene: TRBV7-8
CDR3nt: TGTGCCAGCAGCTTAGGGTCAGGGGTCGGAGCTAACTATGGCTACACCTTC
CDR3aa: CASSLGSGVGANYGYTF

d_gene: NA
abundance: NA
j_gene: TRBJ1-5
v_gene: TRBV6-1
CDR3nt: TGTGCCAGCAGTGAAGCGCTTAGTCAGCCCCAGCATTTT
CDR3aa: CASSEALSQPQHF

d_gene: TRBD1
abundance: NA
j_gene: TRBJ1-5
v_gene: TRBV11-2
CDR3nt: TGTGCCAGCAGCCTGAATCAGGGGGGGTGGGAACCCCAGCATTTT
CDR3aa: CASSLNQGGWEPQHF

d_gene: NA
abundance: NA
j_gene: TRBJ2-3
v_gene: TRBV11-2
CDR3nt: TGTGCCAGCAGCTCACGCCGGGACTCGATGGAAGATACGCAGTATTTT
CDR3aa: CASSSRRDSMEDTQYF

d_gene: NA
abundance: once
j_gene: TRBJ1-5
v_gene: TRBV19
CDR3nt: TGTGCCAGTCAAGGGCTTAGGAGCAATCAGCCCCAGCATTTT
CDR3aa: CASQGLRSNQPQHF

d_gene: TRBD1
abundance: NA
j_gene: TRBJ1-2
v_gene: TRBV6-1
CDR3nt: TGTGCCAGCAGTGATCACAGGGGGCGATTCGGCTACACCTTC
CDR3aa: CASSDHRGRFGYTF

d_gene: TRBD2
abundance: NA
j_gene: TRBJ2-4
v_gene: TRBV6-5
CDR3nt: TGTGCCAGCAGTTACCGGACTAGCGGAACGAACATTCAGTACTTC
CDR3aa: CASSYRTSGTNIQYF

d_gene: NA
abundance: NA
j_gene: TRBJ2-3
v_gene: TRBV29-1
CDR3nt: TGCAGCGGAGTAGAGGATTTGATTGGAGATACGCAGTATTTT
CDR3aa: CSGVEDLIGDTQYF

d_gene: NA
abundance: few
j_gene: TRBJ1-1
v_gene: TRBV27
CDR3nt: TGTGCCAGCATGTTAGGGGGACACATGAACACTGAAGCTTTCTTT
CDR3aa: CASMLGGHMNTEAFF

d_gene: NA
abundance: NA
j_gene: TRBJ2-7
v_gene: TRBV11-3
CDR3nt: TGTGCCAGCAGCCCCTGGGTCTACGAGCAGTACTTC
CDR3aa: CASSPWVYEQYF

d_gene: TRBD2
abundance: NA
j_gene: TRBJ2-1
v_gene: TRBV7-6
CDR3nt: TGTGCCAGCAGCGCGGTCACCGCGGGAGCCAATGAGCAGTTCTTC
CDR3aa: CASSAVTAGANEQFF

d_gene: TRBD1
abundance: NA
j_gene: TRBJ1-2
v_gene: TRBV5-1
CDR3nt: TGCGCCAGCAGCCCGACAGGGTCGGTAGGCTACACCTTC
CDR3aa: CASSPTGSVGYTF

d_gene: NA
abundance: NA
j_gene: TRBJ1-5
v_gene: TRBV7-9
CDR3nt: TGTGCCAGCAGCTTAGTGCCAGGGGATAGCAATCAGCCCCAGCATTTT
CDR3aa: CASSLVPGDSNQPQHF

d_gene: NA
abundance: NA
j_gene: TRBJ2-7
v_gene: TRBV14
CDR3nt: TGTGCCAGCAGCCAGGCTGGGGGCTCGTACTCCTACGAGCAGTACTTC
CDR3aa: CASSQAGGSYSYEQYF

d_gene: NA
abundance: NA
j_gene: TRBJ2-3
v_gene: TRBV4-1
CDR3nt: TGCGCCAGCAGCCAAGTTCCAGGCACAGATACGCAGTATTTT
CDR3aa: CASSQVPGTDTQYF

d_gene: NA
abundance: NA
j_gene: TRBJ2-7
v_gene: TRBV30
CDR3nt: TGTGCCTGGAGTGTAGTCGGGGAGCAGTACTTC
CDR3aa: CAWSVVGEQYF